This T cell receptor (beta chain) was identified during a study of blood T cell repertoires in COVID-19. This CDR3 spans 16 amino acids. CDR1 and CDR2 (germline): LGHDT, YNNKEL (reference sequence). V dropped 0 bases and J dropped 8; count of bases not matched to a gene: 7. Authors' data handling: Nucleated cell number was recorded as an estimate derived from reference gene primer amplification. TCRdb keeps only in-frame clones here, not all; method: immunoSEQ multiplex PCR. V and J calls and clone size are as listed in that table; D and trimming were resolved from the DNA. The data hold over 200,000 clones, with under 85% observed a single time.

Sequencing used PBMCs or T cells enriched from blood (not recorded which). This TCR was recovered from a man aged 55 to 69 who had recovered from COVID-19. This sequence joins TRBV3-1 (or the pseudogene TRBV3-2) and TRBJ1-4; 9 bases are a match to TRBD1. For the CDR3, the DNA is TGTGCCAGCAGCCAAGAGCCGGGACAGGGTGGAGAAAAACTGTTTTTT. The encoded protein is CASSQEPGQGGEKLFF.